This T cell receptor (beta chain) derives from a study of T cells expressing NK-cell markers. This CDR3 contains 13 residues. Germline CDR1 is SGHDN and CDR2 is FVKESK. TCRdb reprocessed the 5' RACE reads, keeping one entry per CDR3 protein, no DNA. Listed are 400,000 to 450,000 distinct CDR3 sequences; 7.3% falls within the top ten. The receptor was isolated from a woman aged 18 to 75 in good health. The rearrangement uses TRBV14 and TRBJ1-2; TCRdb's D call of TRBD1 is untestable without DNA. Sequencing was carried out using blood T cells: a sorted CD56 or NKG2C T cell subset, CD4+ or CD8+ T cells, or bulk PBMC T cells (not recorded which). CDR3 sequence reads: CASIRGINYGYTF. The full variable domain, completed using reference TRBV14 and TRBJ1-2, is EAGVTQFPSHSVIEKGQTVTLRCDPISGHDNLYWYRRVMGKEIKFLLHFVKESKQDESGMPNNRFLAERTGGTYSTLKVQPAELEDSGVYFCASIRGINYGYTFGSGTRLTVV.